One sample yielded the 16 T cell receptor beta chains listed below, sequenced in a study of radiation and T cells in renal cell carcinoma (TCRdb year 2020). The sample's time point label, in plain terms: baseline pretreatment blood. The treatment or condition tag for this specimen amounts to: 15 Gy SBRT to primary tumor, nephrectomy 4 weeks later. The method behind the library was the immunoSEQ multiplex PCR assay. The table was pulled from immuneACCESS by TCRdb, which kept in-frame rearrangements only. Such tables lose some clones; where checked, under half of the loss comes from unresolved V genes, and the rest has no known cause. In this sample the table shows about 91,000 clones, 82% of which occur a single time. Jointly, the top ten make up roughly 6.8% of the sample. The sample was blood, taken from a patient whose treatment included radiotherapy and nephrectomy. These receptors came from a man in his fifties or sixties with renal cell carcinoma.

The rearrangement links TRBV9 to TRBJ1-6; D may be TRBD1 (6 bases). There are 16 residues in the CDR3. V was trimmed by 3 bases and J by 8 bases, leaving 18 bases between them. Germline V CDR1 and CDR2: SGDLS, YYNGEE. Here the CDR3 reads CASSGAAGAVDSPLHF. In nucleotides, the CDR3 is TGTGCCAGCAGCGGGGCAGCGGGGGCAGTGGATTCACCCCTCCACTTT.

The rearrangement links TRBV5-1 to TRBJ2-5, with 10 bases fitting TRBD2. Germline CDR1 is SGHRS and CDR2 is YFSETQ. V trimming: 3 bases; J trimming: 1 base; junction bases outside the gene matches: 6. The CDR3 has 16 amino acids. DNA for the CDR3: TGCGCCAGCAGCTCCGGACTAGCGGAGTTCCAAGAGACCCAGTACTTC. The encoded protein is CASSSGLAEFQETQYF.

This clone has just a few counts. The rearrangement joins TRBV19 to TRBJ1-1, with a weak D call TRBD1 (6 bases). CDR1 and CDR2 (germline): LNHDA, SQIVND (reference sequence). The CDR3 is 15 amino acids. Trimming removed 5 bases at V and 7 bases at J, with 20 bases between. In nucleotides, the CDR3 is TGTGCCAGTAGTTCTACCCCCGGGACAACACTTGAAGCTTTCTTT. This codes for CASSSTPGTTLEAFF. The full variable domain, its missing parts supplied by reference TRBV19 and TRBJ1-1, is DGGITQSPKYLFRKEGQNVTLSCEQNLNHDAMYWYRQDPGQGLRLIYYSQIVNDFQKGDIAEGYSVSREKKESFPLTVTSAQKNPTAFYLCASSSTPGTTLEAFFGQGTRLTVV.

Only one count was recorded for this clone. V and J are TRBV5-1 and TRBJ2-3, with TRBD2 matching 8 bases. Germline lookup yields CDR1 SGHRS and CDR2 YFSETQ. The CDR3 has 16 residues. V lost 0 bases and J lost 4; bases outside the gene matches: 7. The CDR3 region is CASSLVAGGAADTQYF. The CDR3 nucleotides are TGCGCCAGCAGCTTGGTTGCGGGGGGCGCCGCAGATACGCAGTATTTT.

The V and J genes are TRBV6-5 and TRBJ1-2; 7 nucleotides align to TRBD1. Germline CDR1 reads MNHEY; CDR2 reads SVGAGI. This CDR3 region has 13 residues. V shed 8 bases and J 4 bases; nucleotides not matched to a gene: 7. CDR3 sequence: CASRQGSLYGYTF. The CDR3 DNA reads as TGTGCCAGCCGACAGGGATCACTCTATGGCTACACCTTC.

The V call is TRBV7-8, the J call TRBJ1-2; tentatively, D is TRBD1 (5 bases). Trimming took off 5 bases at V and 3 bases at J, with 16 bases between the two ends. This CDR3 is built from 15 residues. Germline CDR1 is SGHVS and CDR2 is FQNEAQ. This CDR3 reads CASSLRVLGDYGYTF. CDR3 coding DNA: TGTGCCAGCAGCCTACGGGTCTTGGGGGACTATGGCTACACCTTC.

J is TRBJ2-2 and V is TRBV7-2, with D tentatively TRBD2 (5 bases). Trimming left V 7 bases short and J 0 bases short, with 9 bases between. This CDR3 has 14 amino acids. Per the germline V gene, CDR1 is SGHTA and CDR2 is FQGNSA. Here the CDR3 reads CASKAASNTGELFF. In nucleotides, the CDR3 is TGTGCCAGCAAAGCGGCTTCGAACACCGGGGAGCTGTTTTTT.

The V and J genes are TRBV29-1 and TRBJ2-7; 14 bases are a match to TRBD2. CDR1 is SQVTM and CDR2 is ANQGSEA in the germline V gene. The CDR3 loop spans 17 amino acids. After removal of 4 bases from V and 2 bases from J, the junction contained 10 bases not matched to a gene. CDR3 DNA: TGCAGCGTTGCGGGAGAGACTAGCGGGAGGGCCACCTACGAGCAGTACTTC. It codes for CSVAGETSGRATYEQYF.

The V and J genes are TRBV6-6 and TRBJ2-5; 7 nucleotides line up with TRBD1. Germline values: CDR1 MNHNY, CDR2 SVGAGI (reference sequence). The CDR3 has 11 residues. J gave up 10 bases and V 5 bases, and 4 bases lay outside the gene matches. The chain's CDR3 is CASSVDRVQYF. CDR3 DNA: TGTGCCAGCAGTGTAGACAGGGTCCAGTACTTC.

The chain has TRBV13 and TRBJ2-1, with D perhaps being TRBD1 or TRBD2 (6 bases each). Germline values: CDR1 PRHDT, CDR2 FYEKMQ (reference sequence). CDR3 size: 15 residues. V was trimmed by 5 bases and J by 4 bases, leaving 15 bases between them. The CDR3 loop reads CASSRGLESYNEQFF. The CDR3 DNA follows: TGTGCCAGCAGCCGGGGGCTCGAGTCGTACAATGAGCAGTTCTTC.

This clone was found once. V and J are TRBV27 and TRBJ2-5; TRBD2 matches at 9 bases. Germline V gene data show CDR1 as MNHEY and CDR2 as SMNVEV (reference sequence). The CDR3 sequence is 15 residues long. Unmatched junction bases numbered 3, after V lost 1 base and J lost 3 bases. CDR3 DNA sequence: TGTGCCAGCAGTTTATTGGCGGGAGGGGAAGAGACCCAGTACTTC. Amino acids: CASSLLAGGEETQYF.

The V and J genes are TRBV10-3 and TRBJ2-7; weak D call: TRBD2 (6 bases). With 6 bases removed from V and 3 bases from J, the gap between germline ends came to 12 bases. Germline CDR1 is ENHRY and CDR2 is SYGVKD. This CDR3 has 13 amino acids. CDR3 sequence reads: CAISTGGSYEQYF. DNA for the CDR3: TGTGCCATCAGCACCGGGGGTAGCTACGAGCAGTACTTC.

The rearrangement joins TRBV4-1 to TRBJ1-2; 7 nucleotides align to TRBD1. The germline V gene encodes CDR1 MGHRA and CDR2 YSYEKL. V was pared by 4 bases and J by 1 base, with 6 bases of the junction left unmatched. The CDR3 loop spans 15 amino acids. CDR3 bases: TGCGCCAGCAGCCGAGGACAGGTTAATAACTATGGCTACACCTTC. Residues: CASSRGQVNNYGYTF.

This clone was seen a few times. The chain joins TRBV7-9 to TRBJ2-3, with D perhaps TRBD1 (6 bases). Trimming removed 5 bases from V and 6 bases from J, with 15 bases in between. The CDR3 spans 14 residues. CDR1 is SEHNR, CDR2 FQNEAQ, per germline (reference sequence). CDR3 protein: CASSRTVPMDTQYF. The CDR3 DNA follows: TGTGCCAGCAGCCGGACAGTCCCTATGGATACGCAGTATTTT.

The chain combines TRBV6-6 with TRBJ1-5; no clear D gene. The length of the CDR3 is 13 residues. The ends were cut back, 5 bases at V and 0 bases at J, with 5 bases in the middle. The germline CDR1 and CDR2 sequences are MNHNY and SVGAGI (reference sequence). CDR3 coding DNA: TGTGCCAGCAGTGGAGTTAGCAATCAGCCCCAGCATTTT. It is translated as CASSGVSNQPQHF.

CDR3 DNA: TGTGCCAGCAGTTACCGATACGGAGTCTACACCTTC. Amino acids: CASSYRYGVYTF. The chain employs TRBV28 and TRBJ1-2, with D unclear. The V gene's germline CDR1 is MDHEN and CDR2 SYDVKM. V shed 4 bases and J shed 10 bases, with 13 bases lying between them. This CDR3 is 12 amino acids long.